This T cell receptor (beta chain) stems from a study of CD8 T cells in ankylosing spondylitis. This clonotype was seen ten or more times. The antigen is not known. Study results and limitations: It appeared that ankylosing spondylitis blood was characterized by a TCR beta motif of seven or eight highly homologous variants. Within matched ankylosing spondylitis synovial fluid, disease-linked clones were reportedly significantly enriched.

V lost 8 bases and J 7 bases, leaving 20 bases between the germline ends. From germline, CDR1 is SGHTA and CDR2 FQGNSA. The CDR3 consists of 15 residues. TCRdb called the 5' RACE reads again in MiXCR, with one record for every CDR3 protein. Of just under 550,000 distinct CDR3 sequences listed, about 13% are singletons. The TCR originated in a male donor with ankylosing spondylitis. The sequenced sample was blood, either unsorted or a sorted T cell fraction (not recorded which). The chain combines TRBV7-2 with TRBJ1-4; no firm D call. CDR3 DNA: TGTGCCAGCGGAAGAGGGAGGCCCCCTAGTGAAAAACTGTTTTTT. Its protein is CASGRGRPPSEKLFF.